This T cell receptor (beta chain) is drawn from a study of control samples from healthy donors and cancer patients. In germline, CDR1 is LNHDA, CDR2 SQIVND (reference sequence). The CDR3 is 13 residues long. The germline V and J ends were trimmed by 7 bases and 4 bases, with 13 bases remaining between them. Produced via immunoSEQ multiplex PCR; TCRdb's table is partial and in-frame only. This sample has about 20,000 clones, with 80% to 85% found just once. Source material: PBMCs. The TCR sequence derives from a woman in her 70s with lung cancer. This sequence joins TRBV19 and TRBJ1-1, with D unresolved. The CDR3 DNA follows: TGTGCCAGTAACTATGGGGTGAGCACTGAAGCTTTCTTT. As protein: CASNYGVSTEAFF.